Following are 18 T cell receptor beta chains from one sample sequenced in a study of blood T cells in healthy people across ages. A second roughly 6 to 12 cycle PCR used barcoded and J-beta primers. TCRdb reanalysed the 5' RACE reads using MiXCR and keeps one entry per CDR3 protein. This table has about 1.5 million distinct CDR3 sequences, roughly two fifths appearing once. Sequenced input: blood. The receptor source for this set is a woman in her late teens or twenties in good health.

Concerning this clonotype: The junction differs from germline at one of its ends, possibly a read error. This rearrangement joins TRBV15 to TRBJ2-1; no clear D gene. Germline V gene lookup returns CDR1 LNHNV and CDR2 YYDKDF (reference sequence). There are 13 residues in the CDR3. CDR3 bases: TGTGCCACCAGCGGAGATGGGGATAGTGAGCAGTTCTTC. This encodes CATSGDGDSEQFF.

This clonotype was observed a few times. The CDR3 bases are TGCGCCAGCAGCCCGGGACCATTCCCTGAAGCTTTCTTT. Translating it yields CASSPGPFPEAFF. This chain joins TRBV5-1 and TRBJ1-1, with D possibly TRBD1 on 5 matching bases. The CDR3 spans 13 residues. From germline, CDR1 is SGHRS and CDR2 YFSETQ. Trimming stripped 4 bases from V and 6 bases from J, with 13 bases between.

V usage is TRBV29-1 and J usage is TRBJ2-1; unclear D gene. This CDR3 spans 10 amino acids. Trimming removed 7 bases at V and 4 bases at J, with 5 bases between. Germline-derived CDR1 and CDR2 are SQVTM and ANQGSEA. CDR3: CSGLYNEQFF. CDR3 bases: TGCAGCGGCTTATACAATGAGCAGTTCTTC.

The V gene is TRBV20-1, the J gene TRBJ2-3, with 7 positions matching TRBD2. Germline V gene data show CDR1 as DFQATT and CDR2 as SNEGSKA (reference sequence). Trimming cost V 0 bases and J 7 bases; bases outside gene matches: 10. The length of the CDR3 is 15 residues. The chain's CDR3 is CSAREPAGRGNTQYF. The CDR3, as DNA: TGCAGTGCTAGAGAACCAGCGGGACGAGGAAATACGCAGTATTTT.

The table lists this clonotype with a count of one. The rearrangement uses TRBV10-3 and TRBJ1-2; TRBD1 matches at 7 bases. The germline gives CDR1 ENHRY, CDR2 SYGVKD. The CDR3 consists of 14 residues. V shed 6 bases, J shed 0 bases, and the junction held 4 bases outside the gene matches. The CDR3 reads CAIRGTEANYGYTF. As DNA, the CDR3 is TGTGCCATCAGAGGGACAGAAGCTAACTATGGCTACACCTTC.

This clonotype was observed a handful of times. The V call is TRBV7-2, the J call TRBJ2-1; TRBD2 matches at 10 bases. This CDR3 has 15 amino acids. Germline loops: CDR1 SGHTA, CDR2 FQGNSA. Trimming removed 5 bases from V and 7 bases from J; junction bases left unmatched: 8. CDR3 bases: TGTGCCAGCAGCCAAACTAGCGGGATTTTTAATGAGCAGTTCTTC. Its translation is CASSQTSGIFNEQFF.

This clonotype was detected only a few times. The gene calls are TRBV7-9 and TRBJ2-4; no definite D call. Per germline, CDR1 SEHNR and CDR2 FQNEAQ (reference sequence). V was cut by 3 bases and J by 6 bases, with 6 bases left in between. This CDR3 has 12 residues. The CDR3 sequence: CASSFKANIQYF. The CDR3 DNA sequence: TGTGCCAGCAGCTTCAAGGCAAACATTCAGTACTTC.

This sequence joins TRBV4-2 and TRBJ1-6; a weak D match, TRBD1 (6 bases). V was trimmed by 0 bases and J by 8 bases, leaving 11 bases between them. Germline CDR1 is LGHNA and CDR2 is YNFKEQ. The CDR3 has 15 amino acids. CDR3 loop: CASSQDRGSDSPLHF. The CDR3 DNA follows: TGTGCCAGCAGCCAAGACAGGGGTTCCGATTCACCCCTCCACTTT.

A few counts support this clonotype. The CDR3 nucleotides read TGTGCCAGCAGCAAGTCCACCGGGCTGAATTGGGACGAGCAGTACTTC. The encoded protein is CASSKSTGLNWDEQYF. The chain recombines TRBV7-9 with TRBJ2-7; D gene ambiguous. Germline V CDR1 and CDR2: SEHNR, FQNEAQ (reference sequence). Trimming removed 5 bases at V and 5 bases at J, with 22 bases between. The CDR3 has 16 amino acids.

This clonotype was seen a few times. Written as DNA, the CDR3 is TGCGCCAGCAGGCCCCAGCGGGGAAATGAGCAGTTCTTC. Amino acid sequence: CASRPQRGNEQFF. V is TRBV5-1 and J is TRBJ2-1; the match to TRBD2 covers 7 bases. Germline V CDR1 and CDR2: SGHRS, YFSETQ. CDR3 length: 13 residues. V was pared by 5 bases and J by 7 bases, with 6 bases of the junction left unmatched.

In its sample, this clonotype was seen a few times. The chain links TRBV20-1 to TRBJ1-2; D perhaps matches TRBD1 (6 bases). V was cut by 6 bases and J by 3 bases, with 23 bases left in between. The CDR3 runs 16 residues. Germline lookup yields CDR1 DFQATT and CDR2 SNEGSKA (reference sequence). In nucleotides, the CDR3 is TGCAGTGCCGTCCCGCCTCGGGGGAGACAGGACTATGGCTACACCTTC. The encoded protein is CSAVPPRGRQDYGYTF.

The chain carries TRBV5-1 and TRBJ2-1; 15 bases line up with TRBD2. The CDR3 contains 16 residues. The germline CDR1 and CDR2 sequences are SGHRS and YFSETQ. The junction had 11 bases not matched to a gene; V was cut back by 7 bases and J by 9 bases. CDR3 residues: CASRHRTGLAGGEQFF. In DNA form, the CDR3 reads TGCGCCAGCCGCCACCGGACGGGACTAGCGGGAGGTGAGCAGTTCTTC.

The chain joins TRBV20-1 to TRBJ2-1; 7 bases are a match to TRBD2. J was trimmed by 5 bases and V by 2 bases; bases with no gene match: 12. This CDR3 has 16 amino acids. The germline gives CDR1 DFQATT, CDR2 SNEGSKA (reference sequence). The CDR3 sequence: CSARTPWKSGDNEQFF. CDR3 coding DNA: TGCAGTGCTAGAACCCCATGGAAGAGCGGGGACAATGAGCAGTTCTTC.

This clonotype was seen a few times. The chain couples TRBV29-1 to TRBJ2-7; perhaps D is TRBD1 or TRBD2 (5 bases each). Trimming shortened V by 1 base and J by 3 bases, and 10 bases separated the two germline ends. The CDR3 runs 13 residues. The germline V gene has CDR1 SQVTM and CDR2 ANQGSEA. The CDR3 here is CSVEAEGIYEQYF. As DNA, the CDR3 is TGCAGCGTTGAAGCTGAGGGGATCTACGAGCAGTACTTC.

The chain has TRBV7-9 and TRBJ1-1; D is uncertain. V lost 5 bases and J 3 bases, leaving 10 bases between the germline ends. The V gene's germline CDR1 is SEHNR and CDR2 FQNEAQ (reference sequence). The length of the CDR3 is 13 residues. This chain's CDR3 is CASSHQEHTEAFF. Written as DNA, the CDR3 is TGTGCCAGCAGCCACCAGGAGCACACTGAAGCTTTCTTT.

As regards this clonotype: The junction shows a germline mismatch at one end, possibly a read error. The chain is built from TRBV11-2 and TRBJ2-3, with TRBD2 as a possible D gene (7 bases). The CDR3 is 14 residues long. The V gene's germline CDR1 is SGHAT and CDR2 FQNNGV. CDR3 in amino acids: CASSLSGGTDKQYF. CDR3 sequence (DNA): TGTGCCAGCAGCTTATCGGGGGGCACAGATAAGCAGTATTTT.

This chain connects TRBV13 to TRBJ2-3; D perhaps matches TRBD1 (5 bases). The germline V gene encodes CDR1 PRHDT and CDR2 FYEKMQ (reference sequence). The length of the CDR3 is 16 residues. Trimming cost V 5 bases and J 0 bases, with 15 bases left between them. The CDR3 region is CASSQGDSGSTDTQYF. The DNA for the CDR3 is TGTGCCAGCAGCCAAGGGGATTCGGGCAGCACAGATACGCAGTATTTT.

The rearrangement joins TRBV4-1 to TRBJ1-4; TRBD1 matches 7 bases. There are 17 residues in the CDR3. The germline V gene has CDR1 MGHRA and CDR2 YSYEKL. The J segment lost 0 bases and the V segment lost 4 bases, leaving 8 bases of the junction unmatched. In DNA form, the CDR3 reads TGCGCCAGCAGCCCCCGGGACAGCCCCGCAACTAATGAAAAACTGTTTTTT. Protein product: CASSPRDSPATNEKLFF.